This entry is about one T cell receptor (beta chain). Antigen unknown. This record comes from a study of Graves' ophthalmopathy and Graves' hyperthyroidism. Serum thyroxine and TRAb, along with clinical symptoms, thyroid ultrasound and orbital computed tomography, were what diagnosis relied on. Study-wide results and limits: The model predicted progression of ophthalmopathy with a sensitivity of more than 60%, and its specificity was 72% to 80%. Ophthalmopathy cases were distinguished from stable hyperthyroidism by a 13-signature model, reaching approximately 88% sensitivity and roughly 81% specificity.

The study amplified TCR beta CDR3 regions using RNA transcripts. An opening RT-PCR round employed HTBI primers and preceded a second-round multiplex PCR. TCRdb processed the multiplex PCR reads anew with MiXCR; each CDR3 protein has one entry. Here the sample spans some 1.1 million distinct CDR3 sequences, less than 45% being singletons. Trimming at V came to 5 bases and at J to 1 base, leaving 10 bases not matched to a gene. Germline V gene lookup returns CDR1 MNHEY and CDR2 SVGAGI. The CDR3 loop spans 17 amino acids. This TCR came from an adult man with Graves' hyperthyroidism. The sequenced sample consisted of peripheral blood or thyroid tissue (not recorded which). The chain employs TRBV6-5 and TRBJ2-2; the match to TRBD1 covers 7 bases. DNA of the CDR3: TGTGCCAGCAGTCGACAGGGCTGGGGTCAGAACACCGGGGAGCTGTTTTTT. Amino acids: CASSRQGWGQNTGELFF.